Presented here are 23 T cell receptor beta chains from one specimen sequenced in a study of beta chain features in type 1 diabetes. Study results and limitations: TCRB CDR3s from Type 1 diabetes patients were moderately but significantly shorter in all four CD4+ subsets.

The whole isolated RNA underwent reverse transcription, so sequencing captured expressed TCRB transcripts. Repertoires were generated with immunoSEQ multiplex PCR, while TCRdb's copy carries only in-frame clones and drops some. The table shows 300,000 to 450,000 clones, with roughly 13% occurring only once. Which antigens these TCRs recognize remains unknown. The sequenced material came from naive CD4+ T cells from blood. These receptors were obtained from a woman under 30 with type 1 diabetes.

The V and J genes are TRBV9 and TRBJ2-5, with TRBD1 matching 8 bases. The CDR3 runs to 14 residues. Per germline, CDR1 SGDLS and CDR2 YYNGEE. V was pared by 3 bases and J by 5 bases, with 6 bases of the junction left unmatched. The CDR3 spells CASSDRQGRETQYF. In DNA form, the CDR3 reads TGTGCCAGCAGCGACCGACAGGGGAGGGAGACCCAGTACTTC.

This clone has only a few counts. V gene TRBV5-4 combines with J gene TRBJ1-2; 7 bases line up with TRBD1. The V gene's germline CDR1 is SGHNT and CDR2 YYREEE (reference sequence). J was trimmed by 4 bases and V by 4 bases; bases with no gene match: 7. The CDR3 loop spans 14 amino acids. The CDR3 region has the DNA TGTGCCAGCAGCCCGGAGGGACAGACCTATGGCTACACCTTC. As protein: CASSPEGQTYGYTF.

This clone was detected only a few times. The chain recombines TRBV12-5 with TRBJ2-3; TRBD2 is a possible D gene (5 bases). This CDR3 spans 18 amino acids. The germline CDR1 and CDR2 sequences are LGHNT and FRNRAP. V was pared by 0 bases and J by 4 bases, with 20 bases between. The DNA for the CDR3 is TGTGCTAGTGGTTTGGTGGAGAAGGAGGCACTGGGAGCAGATACGCAGTATTTT. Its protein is CASGLVEKEALGADTQYF.

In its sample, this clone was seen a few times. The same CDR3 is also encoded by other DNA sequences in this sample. Here the CDR3 DNA reads TGTGCCAGCAGCTTGAGTAATGAAAAACTGTTTTTT. It encodes CASSLSNEKLFF. The rearrangement joins TRBV7-9 to TRBJ1-4; D remains ambiguous. The germline V and J ends were trimmed by 3 bases and 4 bases, with 3 bases remaining between them. The CDR3 is 12 amino acids. CDR1 is SEHNR, CDR2 FQNEAQ, per germline (reference sequence). Using reference TRBV7-9 and TRBJ1-4 for the parts outside the CDR3, the full variable domain is DTGVSQNPRHKITKRGQNVTFRCDPISEHNRLYWYRQTLGQGPEFLTYFQNEAQLEKSRLLSDRFSAERPKGSFSTLEIQRTEQGDSAMYLCASSLSNEKLFFGSGTQLSVL.

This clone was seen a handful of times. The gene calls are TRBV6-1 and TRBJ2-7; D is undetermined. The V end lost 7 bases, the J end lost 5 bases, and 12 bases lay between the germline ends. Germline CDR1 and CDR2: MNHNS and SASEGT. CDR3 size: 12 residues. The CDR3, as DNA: TGTGCCAGCATGAGGCAGCCCCACGAGCAGTACTTC. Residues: CASMRQPHEQYF.

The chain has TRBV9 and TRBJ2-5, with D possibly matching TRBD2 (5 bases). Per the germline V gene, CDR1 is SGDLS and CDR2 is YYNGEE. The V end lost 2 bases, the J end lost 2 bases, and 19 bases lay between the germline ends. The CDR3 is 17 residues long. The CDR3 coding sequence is TGTGCCAGCAGCGTGGGTTTGGACTCTCTACCACAAGAGACCCAGTACTTC. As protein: CASSVGLDSLPQETQYF. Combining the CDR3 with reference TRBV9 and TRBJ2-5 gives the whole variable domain DSGVTQTPKHLITATGQRVTLRCSPRSGDLSVYWYQQSLDQGLQFLIQYYNGEERAKGNILERFSAQQFPDLHSELNLSSLELGDSALYFCASSVGLDSLPQETQYFGPGTRLLVL.

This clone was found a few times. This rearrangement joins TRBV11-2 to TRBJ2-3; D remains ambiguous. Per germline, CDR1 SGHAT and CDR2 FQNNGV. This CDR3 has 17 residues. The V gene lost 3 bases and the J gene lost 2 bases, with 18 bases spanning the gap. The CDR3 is CASSFQVSSSITDTQYF. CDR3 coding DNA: TGTGCCAGCAGCTTCCAGGTCAGCTCCTCTATCACAGATACGCAGTATTTT.

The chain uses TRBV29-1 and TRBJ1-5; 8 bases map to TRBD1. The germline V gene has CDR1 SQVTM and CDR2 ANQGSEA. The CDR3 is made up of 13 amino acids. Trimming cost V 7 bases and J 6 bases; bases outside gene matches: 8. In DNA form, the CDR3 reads TGCAGCGCCTCAGGGGGCATGGGTCAGCCCCAGCATTTT. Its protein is CSASGGMGQPQHF.

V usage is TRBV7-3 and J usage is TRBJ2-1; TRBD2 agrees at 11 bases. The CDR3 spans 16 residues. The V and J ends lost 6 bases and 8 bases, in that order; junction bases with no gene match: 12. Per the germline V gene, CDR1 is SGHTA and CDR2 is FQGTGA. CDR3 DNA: TGTGCCAGCAGGGCGGGACTAGCGGAGCAATCGGATGAGCAGTTCTTC. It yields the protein CASRAGLAEQSDEQFF.

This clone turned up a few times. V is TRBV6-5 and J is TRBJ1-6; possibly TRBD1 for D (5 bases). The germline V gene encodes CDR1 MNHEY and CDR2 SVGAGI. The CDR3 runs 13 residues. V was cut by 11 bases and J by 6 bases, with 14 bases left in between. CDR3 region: CAATGGFNSPLHF. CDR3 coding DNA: TGTGCCGCTACCGGGGGATTTAATTCACCCCTCCACTTT.

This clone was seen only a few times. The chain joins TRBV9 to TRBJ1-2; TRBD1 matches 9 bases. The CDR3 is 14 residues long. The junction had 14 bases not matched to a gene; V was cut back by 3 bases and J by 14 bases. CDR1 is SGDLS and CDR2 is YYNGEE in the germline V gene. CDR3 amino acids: CASSATRDREVWTF. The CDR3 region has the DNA TGTGCCAGCAGCGCCACCCGGGACAGGGAGGTGTGGACCTTC.

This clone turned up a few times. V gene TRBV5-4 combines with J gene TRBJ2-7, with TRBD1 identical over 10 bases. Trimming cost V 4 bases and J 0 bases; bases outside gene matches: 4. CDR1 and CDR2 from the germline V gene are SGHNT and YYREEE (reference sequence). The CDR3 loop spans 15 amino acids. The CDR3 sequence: CASSLRTGGSYEQYF. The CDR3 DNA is TGTGCCAGCAGCCTTAGGACAGGGGGCTCCTACGAGCAGTACTTC.

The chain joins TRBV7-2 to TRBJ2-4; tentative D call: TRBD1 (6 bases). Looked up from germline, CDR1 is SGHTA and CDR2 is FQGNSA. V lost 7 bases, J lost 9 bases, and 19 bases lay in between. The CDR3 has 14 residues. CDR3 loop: CASTLVQGQSIQYF. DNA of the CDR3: TGTGCCAGCACCTTGGTACAGGGCCAGAGCATTCAGTACTTC.

The CDR3 region has the DNA TGTGCCAGCAGCCAAGTCATAACTAGCGGATCCGGGGAGCTGTTTTTT. Translated: CASSQVITSGSGELFF. V usage is TRBV14 and J usage is TRBJ2-2; 8 positions match TRBD2. Per the germline V gene, CDR1 is SGHDN and CDR2 is FVKESK. The CDR3 consists of 16 residues. V trimming: 1 base; J trimming: 6 bases; junction bases outside the gene matches: 7.

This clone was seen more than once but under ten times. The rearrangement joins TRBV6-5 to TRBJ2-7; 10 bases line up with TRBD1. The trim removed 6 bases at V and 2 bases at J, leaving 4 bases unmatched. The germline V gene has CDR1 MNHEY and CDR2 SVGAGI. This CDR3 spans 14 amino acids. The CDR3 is CASSGTGATYEQYF. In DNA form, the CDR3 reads TGTGCCAGCAGCGGGACAGGGGCGACCTACGAGCAGTACTTC.

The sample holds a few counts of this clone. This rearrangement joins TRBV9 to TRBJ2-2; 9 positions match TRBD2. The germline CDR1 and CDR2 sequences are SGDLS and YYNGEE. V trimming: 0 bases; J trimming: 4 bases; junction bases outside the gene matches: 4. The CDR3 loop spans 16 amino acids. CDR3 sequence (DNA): TGTGCCAGCAGCGTAGGCGGGAGGGCTCGCACCGGGGAGCTGTTTTTT. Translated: CASSVGGRARTGELFF.

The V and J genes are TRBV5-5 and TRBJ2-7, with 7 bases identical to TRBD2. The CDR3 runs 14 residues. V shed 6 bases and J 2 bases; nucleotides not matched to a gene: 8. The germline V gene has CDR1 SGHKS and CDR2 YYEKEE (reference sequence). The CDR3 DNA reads TGTGCCAGCACCTCGGCGGGGGAGACCTACGAGCAGTACTTC. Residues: CASTSAGETYEQYF.

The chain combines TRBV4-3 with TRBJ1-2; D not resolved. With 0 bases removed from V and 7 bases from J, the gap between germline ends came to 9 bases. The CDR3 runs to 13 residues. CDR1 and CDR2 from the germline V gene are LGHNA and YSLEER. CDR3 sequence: CASSQEEGTGYTF. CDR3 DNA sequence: TGCGCCAGCAGCCAAGAGGAGGGAACTGGCTACACCTTC.

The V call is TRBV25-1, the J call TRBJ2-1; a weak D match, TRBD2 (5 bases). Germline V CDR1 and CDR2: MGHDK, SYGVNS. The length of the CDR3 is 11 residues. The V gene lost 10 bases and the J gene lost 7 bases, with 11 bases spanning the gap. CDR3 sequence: CATMRENEQFF. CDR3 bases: TGTGCCACCATGAGGGAGAATGAGCAGTTCTTC.

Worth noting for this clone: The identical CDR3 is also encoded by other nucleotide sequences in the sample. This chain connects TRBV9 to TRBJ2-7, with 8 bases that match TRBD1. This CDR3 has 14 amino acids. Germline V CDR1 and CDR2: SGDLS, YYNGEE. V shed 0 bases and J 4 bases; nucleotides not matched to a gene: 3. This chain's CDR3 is CASSVGGTGYEQYF. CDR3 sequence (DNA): TGTGCCAGCAGCGTAGGCGGGACAGGATACGAGCAGTACTTC.

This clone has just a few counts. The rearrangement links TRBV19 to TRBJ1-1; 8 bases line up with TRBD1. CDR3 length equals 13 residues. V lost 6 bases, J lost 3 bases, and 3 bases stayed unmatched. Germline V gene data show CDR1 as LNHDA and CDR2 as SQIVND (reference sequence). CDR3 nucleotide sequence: TGTGCCAGTAGGGACAGGGAGTACACTGAAGCTTTCTTT. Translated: CASRDREYTEAFF.

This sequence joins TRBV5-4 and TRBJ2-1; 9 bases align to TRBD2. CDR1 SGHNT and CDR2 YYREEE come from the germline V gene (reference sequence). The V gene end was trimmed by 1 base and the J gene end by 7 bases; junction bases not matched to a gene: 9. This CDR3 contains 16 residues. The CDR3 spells CASSLKGASGVNEQFF. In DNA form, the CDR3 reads TGTGCCAGCAGCTTGAAGGGGGCTAGCGGGGTTAATGAGCAGTTCTTC.

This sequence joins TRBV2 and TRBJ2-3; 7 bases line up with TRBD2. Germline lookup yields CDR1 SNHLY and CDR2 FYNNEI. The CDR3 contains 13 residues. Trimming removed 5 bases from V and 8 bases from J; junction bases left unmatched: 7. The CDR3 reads CASSLTSEGTQYF. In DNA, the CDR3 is TGTGCCAGCAGTCTAACTAGCGAGGGTACGCAGTATTTT. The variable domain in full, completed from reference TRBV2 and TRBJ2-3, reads EPEVTQTPSHQVTQMGQEVILRCVPISNHLYFYWYRQILGQKVEFLVSFYNNEISEKSEIFDDQFSVERPDGSNFTLKIRSTKLEDSAMYFCASSLTSEGTQYFGPGTRLTVL.